This T cell receptor (beta chain) is from a study of CD8+ T cells in alopecia areata. As regards this clone: What it recognizes is unknown.

TCR sequencing used cDNA made by reverse transcription of extracted RNA. Clones were sequenced by immunoSEQ multiplex PCR, and TCRdb holds only the in-frame ones, with some missing. This table holds about 160,000 clones, approximately 65% found once. V gave up 0 bases and J gave up 0 bases, with 13 bases separating them. This CDR3 contains 17 residues. CDR1 SGDLS and CDR2 YYNGEE come from the germline V gene. General observations from the study: Having one nonresponder leaves uncertain how baseline CD8+ expansion relates to response.

Treatment in this sample: oral pan-JAK inhibitor, 5-10 mg twice daily. This clonotype originated in a human donor with alopecia areata. The chain recombines TRBV9 with TRBJ1-3; D is unclear. The sample was CD4+ T cells sorted from blood, taken at week 4, from a patient treated with tofacitinib. DNA for the CDR3: TGTGCCAGCAGCGTAGATCGGGGAGGCCACTCTGGAAACACCATATATTTT. It codes for CASSVDRGGHSGNTIYF.